Only one count was recorded for the clone carrying this TCR beta chain. This entry comes from a study of siplizumab effects on memory and regulatory T cells. Trimming at V came to 3 bases and at J to 5 bases, leaving 12 bases not matched to a gene. The CDR3 runs to 17 residues. CDR1 SGDLS and CDR2 YYNGEE come from the germline V gene. The protocol was immunoSEQ multiplex PCR, while the TCRdb copy is restricted to in-frame clones and leaves out a portion. The sample gives some 100,000 clones, approximately 93% of which show up once; over 5% is in the top ten. The sequencing input was CD8+ T cells sorted from blood. The chain has TRBV9 and TRBJ2-7; 12 bases fit TRBD2. This clonotype was sampled from a human donor in good health. This CDR3 is CASSAGATSGSLNEQYF. The DNA of the CDR3 is TGTGCCAGCAGCGCCGGCGCGACTAGCGGGAGTTTGAACGAGCAGTACTTC.